Below, one TCR beta chain is given with its context. Its recognized antigen is unknown. No much larger clonotype is one base removed from it; base qualities were not supplied. The data originate from a study of response to subunit inactivated influenza vaccine listed by TCRdb under 2018. With respect to the entire study: Deep quantitative profiling of the T cell receptor repertoire was used in the study to follow responses to a trivalent subunit inactivated influenza vaccine.

The V and J ends are trimmed by 4 bases and 2 bases, leaving 25 bases between them. From the cysteine through the phenylalanine, the CDR3 covers 18 amino acids. The retained sequence is limited to the CDR3, 54 bases, with the frame set at the first base. CDR1 SGHRS and CDR2 YFSETQ were looked up in the germline V gene. Library preparation was by RT-PCR. The instrument given in TCRdb is Illumina HiSeq 2500. TCRdb reprocessing: public reads trimmed at Q25 with fastp, clones called with MiXCR, in-frame beta chains kept. When rows share a CDR3 protein, they turn into one entry using the most common DNA and genes. This sample gives roughly 700,000 distinct CDR3 sequences in total; approximately 15% of them show up just once. 6% to 8% of the sample belongs to the ten largest clones. Beyond this particular receptor, the publication reports: It was suggested by the authors that each seasonal influenza vaccination may recruit only a limited number of new T cells.

The material sequenced was PBMCs from blood, taken around two weeks before vaccination. The sequence was obtained from a man aged 50 to 59 who received an inactivated influenza vaccine. Donor details come from another sample of the same person, matched by shared clones. The receptor chain draws on TRBV5-1 and TRBJ2-7, with a tentative D gene TRBD1 over 6 matching bases. CDR3 protein: CASSRAVRTELLTYEQYF. In nucleotide form, the sequence is TGCGCCAGCAGCCGCGCCGTCCGGACAGAACTTCTTACCTACGAGCAGTACTTC.